This TCR beta chain is from a study of T cells after yellow fever vaccination. Broader study findings: Boosting was followed by the reappearance of most primary-vaccination clones (about 97% CD4, about 88% CD8). Among all clonotypes, a small share was observed in both CD4 and CD8 compartments. Weaker in magnitude, the secondary response showed a faster peak on day 5 versus 15.

This clonotype has more than one count but fewer than ten. Its antigen is unidentified. This CDR3 is 15 amino acids long. Unmatched junction bases numbered 10, after V lost 7 bases and J lost 3 bases. Germline V lookup: CDR1 DFQATT, CDR2 SNEGSKA (reference sequence). Universal primer sites and UMIs were introduced during 5'RACE template-switching synthesis of TCR cDNA. MiXCR was run by TCRdb on the 5' RACE reads, yielding one entry per CDR3 protein. The repertoire holds under 250,000 distinct CDR3 sequences, with 6.9% as singletons. Sequenced here: CD4+ T cells sorted from PBMCs, sampled 15 days after the yellow fever booster vaccination. This clonotype originated in a man aged 30 to 39 who received the YFV17D yellow fever vaccine. The chain uses TRBV20-1 and TRBJ2-3, with 10 bases identical to TRBD2. The chain's CDR3 is CSGQLAGIGTDTQYF. For the CDR3, the DNA is TGCAGTGGCCAACTAGCGGGGATTGGAACAGATACGCAGTATTTT.